Described below is a single TCR beta chain sequence and its context. Its antigen is not known. The data are from a study of T-cell memory formation after mild COVID-19. Findings and limits, study-wide: That cross-reactive memory joined was suggested by some responding clones appearing in pre-infection memory.

TCRdb itself ran the 5' RACE reads through MiXCR, one entry per CDR3 protein. Of a few hundred thousand distinct CDR3 sequences in the sample, around a fifth are singletons; the top ten hold roughly an eighth. This sequence originates from an adult woman who had mild COVID-19 (a few samples of this study predate the infection). Cell type and time point are not known. Sequenced sample: PBMCs or a T cell subset sorted from them (not recorded which).

The CDR3 DNA sequence: TGTGCCTATACTACTACAGGGGAGTGGGCTTTCTTT. It is translated as CAYTTTGEWAFF. The J gene is TRBJ1-1, the V gene TRBV30, with 7 nucleotides matching TRBD1. Germline trimming cut 7 bases from V and 11 bases from J; bases unmatched to any gene: 13. Germline V gene lookup returns CDR1 GTSNPN and CDR2 SVGIG (reference sequence). The CDR3 is made up of 12 amino acids.